This entry is about one TCR beta chain. What it binds is unknown. This sample was included in a study of post-analysis software for immune sequencing data. Findings and caveats of the study: Included in a set of about five TRBV segments more frequent in patients than controls were TRBV5-6, TRBV5-1 and TRBV20-1.

The germline V gene encodes CDR1 SQVTM and CDR2 ANQGSEA. The CDR3 covers 12 residues. The V gene lost 7 bases and the J gene lost 8 bases, with 15 bases spanning the gap. TCR beta cDNA libraries included unique molecular identifiers. TCRdb redid the calling of the PCR reads with MiXCR, one entry per CDR3 protein. Among roughly 650,000 distinct CDR3 sequences listed, approximately 60% were seen once. Sequences were obtained from blood. The clonotype was recovered from a girl aged 2 to 10 with multiple sclerosis. The rearrangement joins TRBV29-1 to TRBJ2-1; D is unclear. The CDR3 region is CSGTRSVDEQFF. In DNA form, the CDR3 reads TGCAGCGGGACGAGGTCCGTCGATGAGCAGTTCTTC.